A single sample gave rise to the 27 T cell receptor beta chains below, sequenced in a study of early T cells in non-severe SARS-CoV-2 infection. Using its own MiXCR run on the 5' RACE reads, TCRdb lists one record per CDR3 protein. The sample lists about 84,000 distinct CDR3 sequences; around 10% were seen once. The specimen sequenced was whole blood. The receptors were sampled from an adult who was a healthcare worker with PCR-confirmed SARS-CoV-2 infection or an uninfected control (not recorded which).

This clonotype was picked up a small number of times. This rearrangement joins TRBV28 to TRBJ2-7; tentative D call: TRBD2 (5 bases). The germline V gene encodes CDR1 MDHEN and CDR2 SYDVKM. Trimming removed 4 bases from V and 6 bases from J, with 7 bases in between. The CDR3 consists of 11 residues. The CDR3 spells CASSSGVEQYF. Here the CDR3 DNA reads TGTGCCAGCAGTTCCGGGGTCGAGCAGTACTTC.

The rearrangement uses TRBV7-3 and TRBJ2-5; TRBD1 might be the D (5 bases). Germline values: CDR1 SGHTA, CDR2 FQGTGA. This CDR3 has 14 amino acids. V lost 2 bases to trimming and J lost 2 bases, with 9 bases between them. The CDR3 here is CASSLQGNQETQYF. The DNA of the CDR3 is TGTGCCAGCAGCTTACAGGGTAATCAAGAGACCCAGTACTTC.

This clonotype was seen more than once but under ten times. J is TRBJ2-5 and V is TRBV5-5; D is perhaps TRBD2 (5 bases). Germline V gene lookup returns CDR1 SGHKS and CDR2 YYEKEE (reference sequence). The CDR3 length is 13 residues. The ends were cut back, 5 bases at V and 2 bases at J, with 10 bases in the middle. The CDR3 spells CASRRTGQETQYF. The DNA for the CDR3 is TGTGCCAGCAGAAGGACGGGACAAGAGACCCAGTACTTC. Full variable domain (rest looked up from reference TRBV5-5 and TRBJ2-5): DAGVTQSPTHLIKTRGQQVTLRCSPISGHKSVSWYQQVLGQGPQFIFQYYEKEERGRGNFPDRFSARQFPNYSSELNVNALLLGDSALYLCASRRTGQETQYFGPGTRLLVL.

CDR3 in amino acids: CASTGTSGRIREQYF. In nucleotides, the CDR3 is TGTGCCAGCACCGGGACTAGCGGGAGGATTCGGGAGCAGTACTTC. This sequence joins TRBV11-2 and TRBJ2-7; 15 nucleotides line up with TRBD2. This CDR3 spans 15 amino acids. Germline V gene sequence: CDR1 SGHAT, CDR2 FQNNGV. The ends lost 7 bases at V and 7 bases at J; junction bases unmatched: 8.

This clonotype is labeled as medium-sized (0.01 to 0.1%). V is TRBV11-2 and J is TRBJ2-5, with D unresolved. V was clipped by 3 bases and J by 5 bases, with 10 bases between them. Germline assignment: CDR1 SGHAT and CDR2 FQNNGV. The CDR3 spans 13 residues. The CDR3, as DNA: TGTGCCAGCAGCTTCTGGGGATTTGAGACCCAGTACTTC. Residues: CASSFWGFETQYF.

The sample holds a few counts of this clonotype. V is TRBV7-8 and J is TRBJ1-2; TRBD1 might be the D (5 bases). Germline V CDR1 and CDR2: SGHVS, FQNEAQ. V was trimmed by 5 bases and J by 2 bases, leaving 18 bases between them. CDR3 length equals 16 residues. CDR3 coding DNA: TGTGCCAGCAGCCAGCCTTTAGCGACAGACAACTATGGCTACACCTTC. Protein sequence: CASSQPLATDNYGYTF. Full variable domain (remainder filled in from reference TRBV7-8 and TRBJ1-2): GAGVSQSPRYKVAKRGQDVALRCDPISGHVSLFWYQQALGQGPEFLTYFQNEAQLDKSGLPSDRFFAERPEGSVSTLKIQRTQQEDSAVYLCASSQPLATDNYGYTFGSGTRLTVV.

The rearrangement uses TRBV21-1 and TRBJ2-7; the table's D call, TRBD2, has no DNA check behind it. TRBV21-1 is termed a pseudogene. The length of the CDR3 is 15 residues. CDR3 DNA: TGTGCCAGCAGCAAAGCGCCGAGGGTTTGCCACGAGCAGTACTTC. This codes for CASSKAPRVCHEQYF.

The CDR3 reads CASSQQSQAKNIQYF. The DNA of the CDR3 is TGTGCCAGCAGCCAACAGTCCCAAGCCAAAAACATTCAGTACTTC. This chain connects TRBV3-1 to TRBJ2-4, with D unclear. This CDR3 has 15 amino acids. In germline, CDR1 is LGHDT, CDR2 YNNKEL (reference sequence). The V end was cut by 2 bases, the J end by 0 bases, with 8 bases between.

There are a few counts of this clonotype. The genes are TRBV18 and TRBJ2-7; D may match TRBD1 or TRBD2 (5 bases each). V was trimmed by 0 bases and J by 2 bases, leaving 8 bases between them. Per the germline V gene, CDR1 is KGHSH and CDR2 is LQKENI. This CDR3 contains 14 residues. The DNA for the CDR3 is TGTGCCAGCTCACCACCAACGGGGCCCTACGAGCAGTACTTC. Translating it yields CASSPPTGPYEQYF.

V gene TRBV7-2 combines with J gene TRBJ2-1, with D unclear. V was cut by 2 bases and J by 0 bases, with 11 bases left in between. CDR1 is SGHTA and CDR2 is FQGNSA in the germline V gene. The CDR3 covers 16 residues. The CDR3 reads CASSLQRQSSYNEQFF. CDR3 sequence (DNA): TGTGCCAGCAGCTTACAGAGGCAGAGCTCCTACAATGAGCAGTTCTTC.

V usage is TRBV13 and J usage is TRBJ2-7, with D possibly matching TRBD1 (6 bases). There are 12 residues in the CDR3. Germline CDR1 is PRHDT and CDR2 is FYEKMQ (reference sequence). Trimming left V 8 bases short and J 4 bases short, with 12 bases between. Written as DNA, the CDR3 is TGTGCCAGCCCCCCCGGACAGTACGAGCAGTACTTC. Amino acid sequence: CASPPGQYEQYF.

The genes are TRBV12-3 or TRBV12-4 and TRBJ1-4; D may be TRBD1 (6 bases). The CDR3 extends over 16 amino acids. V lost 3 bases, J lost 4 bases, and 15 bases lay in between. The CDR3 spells CASSLAIGQINEKLFF. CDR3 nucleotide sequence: TGTGCCAGCAGTTTGGCGATCGGACAGATTAATGAAAAACTGTTTTTT.

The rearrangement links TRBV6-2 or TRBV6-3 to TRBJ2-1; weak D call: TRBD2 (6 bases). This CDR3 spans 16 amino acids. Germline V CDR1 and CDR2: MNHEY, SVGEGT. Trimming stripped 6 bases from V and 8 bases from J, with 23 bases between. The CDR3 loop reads CASRPLVGAAGHEQFF. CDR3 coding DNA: TGTGCCAGCAGGCCCCTAGTCGGGGCAGCGGGCCATGAGCAGTTCTTC.

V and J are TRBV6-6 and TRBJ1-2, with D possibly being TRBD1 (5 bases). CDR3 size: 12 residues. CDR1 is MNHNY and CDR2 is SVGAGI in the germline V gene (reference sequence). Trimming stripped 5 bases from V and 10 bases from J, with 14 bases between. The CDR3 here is CASSTPQGDYTF. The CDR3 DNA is TGTGCCAGCAGTACGCCCCAGGGTGACTACACCTTC.

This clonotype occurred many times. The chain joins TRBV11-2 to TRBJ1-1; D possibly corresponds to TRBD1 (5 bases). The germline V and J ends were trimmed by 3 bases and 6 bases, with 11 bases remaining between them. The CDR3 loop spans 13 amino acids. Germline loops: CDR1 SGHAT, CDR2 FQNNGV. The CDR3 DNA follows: TGTGCCAGCAGCTTGTTGAGGGGAGCTGAAGCTTTCTTT. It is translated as CASSLLRGAEAFF.

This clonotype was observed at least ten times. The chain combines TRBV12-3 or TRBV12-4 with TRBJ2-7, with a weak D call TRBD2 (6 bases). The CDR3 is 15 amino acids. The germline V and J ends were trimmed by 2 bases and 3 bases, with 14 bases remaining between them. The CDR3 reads CASSLQPGLLYEQYF. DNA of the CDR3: TGTGCCAGCAGTTTACAGCCGGGACTCCTCTACGAGCAGTACTTC.

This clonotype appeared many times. For the CDR3, the DNA is TGTGCCAGCAGCTTATCCGATGGCGATCAGCCCCAGCATTTT. This codes for CASSLSDGDQPQHF. The V call is TRBV7-6, the J call TRBJ1-5; D unresolved. CDR3 length: 14 amino acids. Trimming took 2 bases from V and 5 from J, leaving 10 bases between them. Germline V gene sequence: CDR1 SGHVS, CDR2 FNYEAQ. The full variable domain, rest sourced from reference TRBV7-6 and TRBJ1-5, is GAGVSQSPRYKVTKRGQDVALRCDPISGHVSLYWYRQALGQGPEFLTYFNYEAQQDKSGLPNDRFSAERPEGSISTLTIQRTEQRDSAMYRCASSLSDGDQPQHFGDGTRLSIL.

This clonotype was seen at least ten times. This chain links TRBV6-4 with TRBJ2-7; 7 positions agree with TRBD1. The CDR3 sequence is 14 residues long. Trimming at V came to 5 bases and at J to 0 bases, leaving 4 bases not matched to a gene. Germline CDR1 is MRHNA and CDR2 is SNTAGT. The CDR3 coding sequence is TGTGCCAGCAGTTGGGACAGACCCTCCTACGAGCAGTACTTC. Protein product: CASSWDRPSYEQYF.

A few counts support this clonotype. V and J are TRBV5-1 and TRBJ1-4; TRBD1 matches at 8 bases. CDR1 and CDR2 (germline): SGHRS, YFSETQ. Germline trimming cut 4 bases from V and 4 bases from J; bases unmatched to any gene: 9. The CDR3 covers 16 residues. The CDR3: CASSLGQGLDNEKLFF. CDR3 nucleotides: TGCGCCAGCAGCCTAGGACAGGGCCTAGATAATGAAAAACTGTTTTTT.

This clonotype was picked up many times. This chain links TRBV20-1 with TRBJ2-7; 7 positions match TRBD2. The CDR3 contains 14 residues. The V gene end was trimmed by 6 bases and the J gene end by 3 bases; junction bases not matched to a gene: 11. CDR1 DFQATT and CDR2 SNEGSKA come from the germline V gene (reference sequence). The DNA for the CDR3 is TGCAGTGCCCAGAGGCCTAGCGGAGGCTACGAGCAGTACTTC. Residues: CSAQRPSGGYEQYF.

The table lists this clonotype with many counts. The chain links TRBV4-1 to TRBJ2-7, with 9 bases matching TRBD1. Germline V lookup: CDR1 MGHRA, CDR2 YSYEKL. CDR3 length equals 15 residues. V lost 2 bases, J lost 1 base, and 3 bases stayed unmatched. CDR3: CASSQPGQGSYEQYF. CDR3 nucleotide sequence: TGCGCCAGCAGCCAACCGGGACAGGGTTCCTACGAGCAGTACTTC.

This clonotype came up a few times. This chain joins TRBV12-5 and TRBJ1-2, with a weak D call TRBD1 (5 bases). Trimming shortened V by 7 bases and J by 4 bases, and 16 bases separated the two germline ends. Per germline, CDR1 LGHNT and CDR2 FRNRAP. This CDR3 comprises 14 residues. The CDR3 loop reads CASAPRGSGYGYTF. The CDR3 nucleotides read TGTGCTAGTGCCCCCCGGGGGAGCGGCTATGGCTACACCTTC.

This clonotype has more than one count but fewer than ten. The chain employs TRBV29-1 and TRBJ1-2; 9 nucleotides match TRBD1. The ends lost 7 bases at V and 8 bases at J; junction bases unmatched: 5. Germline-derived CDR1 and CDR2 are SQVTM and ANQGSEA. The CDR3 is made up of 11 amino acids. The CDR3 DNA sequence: TGCAGCGGACAGGGGGAGGGAGGCTACACCTTC. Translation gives CSGQGEGGYTF.

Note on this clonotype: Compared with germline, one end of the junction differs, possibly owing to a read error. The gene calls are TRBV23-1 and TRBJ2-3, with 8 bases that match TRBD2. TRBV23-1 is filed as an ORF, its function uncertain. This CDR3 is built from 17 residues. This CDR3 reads CASSQSNQRESQDTQYF. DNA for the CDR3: TGTGCCAGCAGTCAATCGAACCAGCGGGAGTCCCAAGATACGCAGTATTTT.

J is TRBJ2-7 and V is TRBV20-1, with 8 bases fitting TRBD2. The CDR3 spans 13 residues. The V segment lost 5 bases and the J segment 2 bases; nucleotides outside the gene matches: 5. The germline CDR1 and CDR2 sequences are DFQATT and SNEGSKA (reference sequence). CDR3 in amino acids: CSARSSGPYEQYF. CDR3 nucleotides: TGCAGTGCTCGATCTAGCGGGCCCTACGAGCAGTACTTC.

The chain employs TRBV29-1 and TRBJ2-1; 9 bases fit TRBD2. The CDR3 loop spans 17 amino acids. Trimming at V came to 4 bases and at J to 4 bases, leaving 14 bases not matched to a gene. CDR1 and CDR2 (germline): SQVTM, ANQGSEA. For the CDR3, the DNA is TGCAGCGTTGCCCGGGGGGCTAGCGGGGTTATTTACAATGAGCAGTTCTTC. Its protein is CSVARGASGVIYNEQFF.

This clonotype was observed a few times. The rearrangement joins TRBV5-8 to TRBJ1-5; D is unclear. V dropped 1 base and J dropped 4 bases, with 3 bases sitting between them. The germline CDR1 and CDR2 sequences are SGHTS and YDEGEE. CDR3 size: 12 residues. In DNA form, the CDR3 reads TGTGCCAGCAGCTTGTTGAATCAGCCCCAGCATTTT. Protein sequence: CASSLLNQPQHF.